This entry features one TCR beta chain sequence. Germline CDR1 and CDR2: SGDLS and YYNGEE. V lost 4 bases, J lost 6 bases, and 16 bases lay in between. This CDR3 is built from 14 residues. Using immunoSEQ multiplex PCR, the repertoire was profiled, and TCRdb retains in-frame clones only, with some absent. The repertoire has 30,000 to 35,000 clones, roughly 86% of them found once; the top ten carry about 65%. The data derive from a study of blood T cell repertoires in COVID-19. Sequencing used peripheral blood. The TCR originated in a man in his 70s with acute or convalescent COVID-19. This chain joins TRBV9 and TRBJ1-2; the D is unclear. The CDR3 here is CASSSSSGRNGYTF. CDR3 nucleotide sequence: TGTGCCAGCAGCTCCTCGTCCGGTCGCAATGGCTACACCTTC. Looking up the rest from reference TRBV9 and TRBJ1-2 gives the full variable domain: DSGVTQTPKHLITATGQRVTLRCSPRSGDLSVYWYQQSLDQGLQFLIQYYNGEERAKGNILERFSAQQFPDLHSELNLSSLELGDSALYFCASSSSSGRNGYTFGSGTRLTVV.